This T cell receptor beta chain was sequenced in a study of blood T cell repertoires in COVID-19. Study as a whole: Acute and convalescent COVID-19 specimens originated in the United States, Italy and Spain. PBMCs, B-cell-depleted T cells, or T cells provided the cDNA or gDNA that made up the material.

This CDR3 comprises 16 residues. CDR1 is LNHDA, CDR2 SQIVND, per germline (reference sequence). V lost 1 base to trimming and J lost 4 bases; unmatched junction nucleotides: 7. Per the authors' pipeline: Counts of nucleated cells, estimated from reference gene primer amplification, were obtained. Clones were read by immunoSEQ multiplex PCR, and TCRdb kept only the in-frame ones, dropping some. V and J calls and clone size come straight from that table; D and trimming were deduced from the DNA. This sample has under 150,000 clones; 83% occur once, and the top ten carry approximately 2.1%. The material sequenced was peripheral blood. J is TRBJ2-4 and V is TRBV19; 7 bases fit TRBD2. The receptor was isolated from a man aged 30 to 45 with acute or convalescent COVID-19. CDR3 sequence: CASSIVGASGKNIQYF. CDR3 coding DNA: TGTGCCAGTAGTATAGTTGGGGCTAGCGGAAAAAACATTCAGTACTTC.